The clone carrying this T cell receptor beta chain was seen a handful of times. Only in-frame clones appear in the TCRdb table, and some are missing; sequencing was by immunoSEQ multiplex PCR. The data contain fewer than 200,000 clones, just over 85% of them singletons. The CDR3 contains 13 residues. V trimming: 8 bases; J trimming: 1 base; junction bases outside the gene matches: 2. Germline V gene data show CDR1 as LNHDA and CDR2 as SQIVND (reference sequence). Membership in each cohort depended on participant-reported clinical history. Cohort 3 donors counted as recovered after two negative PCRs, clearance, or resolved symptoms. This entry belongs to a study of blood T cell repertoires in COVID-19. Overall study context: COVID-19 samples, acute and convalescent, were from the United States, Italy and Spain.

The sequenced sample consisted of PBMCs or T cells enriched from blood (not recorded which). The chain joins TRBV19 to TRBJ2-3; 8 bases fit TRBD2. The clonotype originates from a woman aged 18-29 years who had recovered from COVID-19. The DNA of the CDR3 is TGTGCCAGTGGTAGCGGGGGCACAGATACGCAGTATTTT. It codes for CASGSGGTDTQYF.